The rows below give T cell receptor beta chains drawn from one sample of a study of Graves' ophthalmopathy and Graves' hyperthyroidism. TCRdb processed the multiplex PCR reads anew with MiXCR; each CDR3 protein has one entry. The sample holds some 380,000 distinct CDR3 sequences; about 16% are singletons and the top ten take about 7.3%. Specimen: peripheral blood. Receptor source: a woman aged 18-30 years with stable Graves' hyperthyroidism. CDR3s include the opening cysteine and the closing phenylalanine or tryptophan. The order of the fields is V gene, clone size, D gene, J gene, CDR3 DNA, CDR3 protein. D genes are given only for firm matches. Size is omitted from some rows. Given values are once, few, many or a class for expanded clones.

>TRBV12-3/TRBV12-4|many|NA|TRBJ2-2
TGTGCCAGCAGTTTAGGGTCGGCAGGGGCTACGAGGGAGCTGTTTTTT
CASSLGSAGATRELFF
>TRBV7-2|many|TRBD1|TRBJ2-7
TGTGCCAGCAGCCGACAGGGGGCATTTTACGAGCAGTACTTC
CASSRQGAFYEQYF
>TRBV10-3|many|NA|TRBJ1-3
TGTGCCATCAGTGAGTCGGCAGGCGGTGGAAACACCATATATTTT
CAISESAGGGNTIYF
>TRBV6-5|many|NA|TRBJ2-7
TGTGCCAGCAGACTGCTGCCGGAGAACTACGAGCAGTACTTC
CASRLLPENYEQYF
>TRBV6-5|many|NA|TRBJ2-7
TGTGCCAGCAGTTCGTTCGTATTTCCGGGGGCCTCTTACGAGCAGTACTTC
CASSSFVFPGASYEQYF
>TRBV6-2/TRBV6-3|many|NA|TRBJ1-2
TGTGCCAGCAGACGCGACAACCTTGGGCCTGGCTACACCTTC
CASRRDNLGPGYTF
>TRBV28|NA|TRBD1|TRBJ2-7
TGTGCCAGCAGTGGCGCCGGGACAGGGTTGGACGAGCAGTACTTC
CASSGAGTGLDEQYF
>TRBV12-3/TRBV12-4|many|NA|TRBJ1-2
TGTGCCAGCAGCCTCGGGGGAGTCCTCTACACCTTC
CASSLGGVLYTF
>TRBV20-1|many|NA|TRBJ1-1
TGCAGTGCTCCGGGACCAGGGAACACTGAAGCTTTCTTT
CSAPGPGNTEAFF
>TRBV5-1|few|TRBD1|TRBJ2-5
TGCGCCAGCAGGCCGACAGGGGTGGAGACCCAGTACTTC
CASRPTGVETQYF
>TRBV5-4|many|TRBD2|TRBJ2-4
TGTGCCAGCAGCTTGGCTGGCGGGGGAGAAAACATTCAGTACTTC
CASSLAGGGENIQYF
>TRBV7-2|many|TRBD2|TRBJ2-5
TGTGCCAGCAGCTATAGCGGGGGGGCCGAAGAGACCCAGTACTTC
CASSYSGGAEETQYF
>TRBV20-1|NA|NA|TRBJ1-1
TGCAGTACCCCCAGGGGATACACTGAAGCTTTCTTT
CSTPRGYTEAFF
>TRBV27|once|NA|TRBJ2-7
TGTGCCAGCAGTTCTAAGACCTACGAGCAGTACTTC
CASSSKTYEQYF
>TRBV7-9|many|TRBD2|TRBJ2-5
TGTGCCAGCAGCCGCGAGCGGGGGGGCCCAGAGACCCAGTACTTC
CASSRERGGPETQYF
>TRBV6-2/TRBV6-3|many|NA|TRBJ2-2
TGTGCCAGCAGCCCACAGGGTACCACCGGGGAGCTGTTTTTT
CASSPQGTTGELFF
>TRBV20-1|many|NA|TRBJ1-4
TGCAGTCCCCGTGGGCCTAAGGAGGAAAAACTGTTTTTT
CSPRGPKEEKLFF
>TRBV11-2|many|NA|TRBJ2-6
TGTGCCAGCAGCTTAGATCTATGGGGGGCGCTCGGGGCCAACGTCCTGACTTTC
CASSLDLWGALGANVLTF
>TRBV10-3|many|TRBD1|TRBJ2-7
TGTGCCATCAGTGGAGCGGGACAGGGGGGCGAGCAGTACTTC
CAISGAGQGGEQYF
>TRBV7-9|many|NA|TRBJ1-2
TGTGCCAGCAGCCAAAACAAAGGGGGTAGAGGCTACACCTTC
CASSQNKGGRGYTF
>TRBV4-1|few|NA|TRBJ1-1
TGCGCCAGCAGCCCCTGGGAACATGGAGGACAAAACACTGAAGCTTTCTTT
CASSPWEHGGQNTEAFF
>TRBV28|many|NA|TRBJ1-1
TGTGCCAGCAGTCTCTACACTGAAGCTTTCTTT
CASSLYTEAFF
>TRBV13|many|TRBD1|TRBJ2-7
TGTGCCAACAGCGGGGACAGGGGTGGGGAGCAGTACTTC
CANSGDRGGEQYF
>TRBV6-5|NA|NA|TRBJ1-1
TGTGCCAGTAGTTACTCCGCTGGGTGTGACACTGAAGCTTTCTTT
CASSYSAGCDTEAFF
>TRBV12-3/TRBV12-4|many|NA|TRBJ2-3
TGTGCCAGCAATCTACAGGGAGGTGTCACAGATACGCAGTATTTT
CASNLQGGVTDTQYF
>TRBV19|few|TRBD2|TRBJ2-7
TGTGCCAGTACCGCCCGGACTAGCGGTGCCTGGGGCGAGCAGTACTTC
CASTARTSGAWGEQYF
>TRBV12-3/TRBV12-4|many|NA|TRBJ1-1
TGTGCCAGCAGTGACCGTGGCCCGAACACTGAAGCTTTCTTT
CASSDRGPNTEAFF
>TRBV24-1|many|TRBD1|TRBJ1-1
TGTGCCACCAGTGATTCGTCGGGACAGGGCTACACTGAAGCTTTCTTT
CATSDSSGQGYTEAFF
>TRBV6-5|many|NA|TRBJ1-1
TGTGCCAGCAGTTACTCGACAGTGCAGAACACTGAAGCTTTCTTT
CASSYSTVQNTEAFF
>TRBV11-2|few|TRBD2|TRBJ2-2
TGTGCCAGCAGCTTTGGCGGGGGGGCCTTCGGGGAGCTGTTTTTT
CASSFGGGAFGELFF
>TRBV7-2|NA|TRBD2|TRBJ2-5
TGTGCCAGCAGCTTAGGGGCTAGCGGGGAACAAGAGACCCAGTACTTC
CASSLGASGEQETQYF
>TRBV2|many|NA|TRBJ2-7
TGTGCCAGCAGTTGGAATGGGAGGACTGGGGGATCCTACGAGCAGTACTTC
CASSWNGRTGGSYEQYF
>TRBV20-1|many|NA|TRBJ2-7
TGCAGTGCTAGAAGCGAGGACGGAGGCTACGAGCAGTACTTC
CSARSEDGGYEQYF
>TRBV20-1|many|NA|TRBJ1-1
TGCAGTCCCTCTTCGGTGAACACTGAAGCTTTCTTT
CSPSSVNTEAFF
>TRBV6-5|once|NA|TRBJ1-1
TGTGCCAGCAGTTACTCGCCGACAGGCTGGAACACTGAAGCTTTCTTT
CASSYSPTGWNTEAFF
>TRBV5-1|few|TRBD1|TRBJ2-7
TGCGCCAGCAGCCTCGGACAGGGCCGCTACGAGCAGTACTTC
CASSLGQGRYEQYF
>TRBV4-1|few|TRBD2|TRBJ2-4
TGCGCCAGCAGCCAAAGCGGGGGCTATAACATTCAGTACTTC
CASSQSGGYNIQYF
>TRBV6-2/TRBV6-3|many|NA|TRBJ1-1
TGTGCCAGTGCAGGGGTGACGAACACTGAAGCTTTCTTT
CASAGVTNTEAFF
>TRBV2|many|NA|TRBJ1-1
TGTGCCACGGTTCAGGGAGGAGCTTTCTTT
CATVQGGAFF
>TRBV6-2/TRBV6-3|many|TRBD1|TRBJ2-2
TGTGCCAGCAACGACAGGGGAAGGGTCGGGGAGCTGTTTTTT
CASNDRGRVGELFF
>TRBV19|many|NA|TRBJ1-2
TGTGCCAGTAGCCTGGGATGGGGACAACACTATGGCTACACCTTC
CASSLGWGQHYGYTF
>TRBV7-3|many|NA|TRBJ1-1
TGTGCCAGCAGCTTATGGCTGAGCGACACTGAAGCTTTCTTT
CASSLWLSDTEAFF
>TRBV6-2/TRBV6-3|many|NA|TRBJ2-4
TGTGCCAGCCGTACCGGGACCACCCTAAACATTCAGTACTTC
CASRTGTTLNIQYF
>TRBV6-1|many|NA|TRBJ2-5
TGTGCCAGCAGTGAAAGTTGGGCAGGGTTGCCGAGGGAGACCCAGTACTTC
CASSESWAGLPRETQYF
>TRBV13|NA|TRBD1|TRBJ2-2
TGTGCCAGCAGCTTTCCCGGGACAGGGGTTGCCGGGGAGCTGTTTTTT
CASSFPGTGVAGELFF
>TRBV12-3/TRBV12-4|NA|TRBD1|TRBJ1-1
TGTGCCAGCAGTTCCATGGGGGACAGGGAAGCTTTCTTT
CASSSMGDREAFF
>TRBV6-4|many|NA|TRBJ2-6
TGTGCCAGCAGTAGGGAATTTAGCTTCTCTGGGGCCAACGTCCTGACTTTC
CASSREFSFSGANVLTF
>TRBV29-1|many|NA|TRBJ2-2
TGCAGCGTTGGCATGAACACCGGGGAGCTGTTTTTT
CSVGMNTGELFF
>TRBV12-3/TRBV12-4|many|TRBD1|TRBJ1-6
TGTGCCAGCAGTACCAGGGGGCGCTTTCATGAGGGCTATAATTCACCCCTCCACTTT
CASSTRGRFHEGYNSPLHF
>TRBV5-1|many|TRBD1|TRBJ1-1
TGCGCCAGCAGCTTTCAGGGGGGGACTTTTGCTGAAGCTTTCTTT
CASSFQGGTFAEAFF
>TRBV12-3/TRBV12-4|many|TRBD2|TRBJ2-5
TGTGCCACTTCTAGCGGGGAGGAAGGAGAGACCCAGTACTTC
CATSSGEEGETQYF
>TRBV15|many|NA|TRBJ1-5
TGTGCCACCAGCAGGGAGGGGGAGCTTGTTCAGCCCCAGCATTTT
CATSREGELVQPQHF
>TRBV18|few|NA|TRBJ2-7
TGTGCCAGCTCACCAAAGCAGGGACACGAGCAGTACTTC
CASSPKQGHEQYF
>TRBV5-6|many|TRBD1|TRBJ1-2
TGTGCCAGCAGCTTGTTACAGGGGGCTGTCTATGGCTACACCTTC
CASSLLQGAVYGYTF
>TRBV10-3|many|NA|TRBJ2-5
TGTGCCATCAGTGAATCCGCCGAGACCCAGTACTTC
CAISESAETQYF
>TRBV5-1|many|NA|TRBJ2-5
TGCGCCAGCAAATTTGAAGGAAGAGAGACCCAGTACTTC
CASKFEGRETQYF
>TRBV11-2|many|TRBD2|TRBJ2-7
TGTGCCAGCAGCTTGGGTTGGACTAGCACCGAGCAGTACTTC
CASSLGWTSTEQYF
>TRBV25-1|NA|TRBD2|TRBJ2-5
TGTGCCAGCAGCGCACTAGCGGCTAACCAAGAGACCCAGTACTTC
CASSALAANQETQYF
>TRBV5-1|many|NA|TRBJ1-2
TGCGCCAGCAGCTTGAATCGGCTAAGGGCCTATGGCTACACCTTC
CASSLNRLRAYGYTF